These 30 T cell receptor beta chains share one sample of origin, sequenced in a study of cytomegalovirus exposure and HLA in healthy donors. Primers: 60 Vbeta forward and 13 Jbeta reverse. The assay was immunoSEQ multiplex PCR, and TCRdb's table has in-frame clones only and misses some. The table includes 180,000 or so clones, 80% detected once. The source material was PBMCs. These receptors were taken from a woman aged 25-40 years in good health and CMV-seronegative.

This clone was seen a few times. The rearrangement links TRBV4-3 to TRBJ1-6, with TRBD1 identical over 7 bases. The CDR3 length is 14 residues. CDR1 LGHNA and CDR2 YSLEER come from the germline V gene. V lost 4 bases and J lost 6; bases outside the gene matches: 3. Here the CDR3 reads CASSLTGTNSPLHF. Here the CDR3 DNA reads TGCGCCAGCAGCCTGACAGGGACTAATTCACCCCTCCACTTT.

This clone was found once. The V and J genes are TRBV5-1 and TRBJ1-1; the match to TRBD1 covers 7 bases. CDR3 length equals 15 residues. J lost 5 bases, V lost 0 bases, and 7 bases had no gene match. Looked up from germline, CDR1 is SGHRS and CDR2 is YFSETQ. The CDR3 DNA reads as TGCGCCAGCAGCTTGGAGGCAGGGGGGAAAACTGAAGCTTTCTTT. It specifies CASSLEAGGKTEAFF.

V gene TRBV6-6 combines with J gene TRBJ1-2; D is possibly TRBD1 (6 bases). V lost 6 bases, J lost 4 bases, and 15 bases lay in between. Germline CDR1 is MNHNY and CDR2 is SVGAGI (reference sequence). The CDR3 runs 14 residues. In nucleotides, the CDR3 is TGTGCCAGCAGGAGGTCGGGGGGCGGCTATGGCTACACCTTC. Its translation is CASRRSGGGYGYTF.

CDR3 in DNA: TGTGCCAGTAGTATAGTAGTACAGACAGATGGCTACACCTTC. It specifies CASSIVVQTDGYTF. The rearrangement joins TRBV19 to TRBJ1-2; TRBD1 might be the D (5 bases). V was clipped by 1 base and J by 6 bases, with 12 bases between them. CDR1 is LNHDA and CDR2 is SQIVND in the germline V gene (reference sequence). The CDR3 totals 14 residues.

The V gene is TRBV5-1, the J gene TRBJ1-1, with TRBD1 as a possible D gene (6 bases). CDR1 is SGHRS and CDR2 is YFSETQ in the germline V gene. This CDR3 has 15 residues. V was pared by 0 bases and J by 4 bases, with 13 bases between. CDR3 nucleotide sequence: TGCGCCAGCAGCTTGGTTCGGGGGGCGGGCACTGAAGCTTTCTTT. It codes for CASSLVRGAGTEAFF.

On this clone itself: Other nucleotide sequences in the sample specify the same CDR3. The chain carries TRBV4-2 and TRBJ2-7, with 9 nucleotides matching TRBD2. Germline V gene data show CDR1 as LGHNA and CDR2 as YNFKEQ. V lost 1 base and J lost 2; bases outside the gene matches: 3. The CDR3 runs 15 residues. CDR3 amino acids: CASSQGASGAYEQYF. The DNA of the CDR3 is TGTGCCAGCAGCCAAGGGGCTAGCGGGGCCTACGAGCAGTACTTC.

This chain's CDR3 is CASSVGGVRDEAFF. CDR3 DNA sequence: TGTGCCAGCAGCGTCGGGGGTGTCCGGGATGAAGCTTTCTTT. The V and J genes are TRBV7-8 and TRBJ1-1, with a possible D match to TRBD1 (5 bases). The CDR3 length is 14 residues. Per the germline V gene, CDR1 is SGHVS and CDR2 is FQNEAQ. V gave up 5 bases and J gave up 7 bases, with 17 bases separating them.

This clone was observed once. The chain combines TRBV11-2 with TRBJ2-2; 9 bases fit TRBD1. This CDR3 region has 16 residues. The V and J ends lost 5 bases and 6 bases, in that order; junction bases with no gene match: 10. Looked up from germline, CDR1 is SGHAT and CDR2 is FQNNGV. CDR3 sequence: CASSHPGQGIAGELFF. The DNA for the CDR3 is TGTGCCAGCAGCCACCCGGGACAGGGAATCGCCGGGGAGCTGTTTTTT.

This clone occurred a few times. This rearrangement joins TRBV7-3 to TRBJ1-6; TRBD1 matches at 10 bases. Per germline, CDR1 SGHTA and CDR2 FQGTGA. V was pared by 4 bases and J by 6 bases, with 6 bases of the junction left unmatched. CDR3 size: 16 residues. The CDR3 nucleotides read TGTGCCAGCAGCTCCCTCGACAGGGGGCTTAATTCACCCCTCCACTTT. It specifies CASSSLDRGLNSPLHF.

The CDR3 nucleotides read TGTGCCAGTAGTTCCGGACTAGCGGGGGGTCTCACCTACGAGCAGTACTTC. This encodes CASSSGLAGGLTYEQYF. The V call is TRBV19, the J call TRBJ2-7, with 14 bases fitting TRBD2. The trim removed 5 bases at V and 2 bases at J, leaving 8 bases unmatched. Germline V gene lookup returns CDR1 LNHDA and CDR2 SQIVND (reference sequence). This CDR3 is built from 17 residues.

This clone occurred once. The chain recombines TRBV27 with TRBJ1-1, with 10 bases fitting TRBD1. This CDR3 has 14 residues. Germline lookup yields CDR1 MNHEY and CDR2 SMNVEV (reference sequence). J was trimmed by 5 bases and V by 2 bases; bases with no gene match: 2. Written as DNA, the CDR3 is TGTGCCAGCAGTTTAAGGACAGGGGGGACTGAAGCTTTCTTT. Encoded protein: CASSLRTGGTEAFF.

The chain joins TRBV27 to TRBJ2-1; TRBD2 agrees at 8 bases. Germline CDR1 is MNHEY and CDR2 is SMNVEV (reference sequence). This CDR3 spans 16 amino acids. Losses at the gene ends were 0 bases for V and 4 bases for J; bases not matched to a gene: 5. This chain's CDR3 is CASSLSRGGLYNEQFF. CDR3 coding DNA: TGTGCCAGCAGTTTATCTCGGGGGGGCTTGTACAATGAGCAGTTCTTC.

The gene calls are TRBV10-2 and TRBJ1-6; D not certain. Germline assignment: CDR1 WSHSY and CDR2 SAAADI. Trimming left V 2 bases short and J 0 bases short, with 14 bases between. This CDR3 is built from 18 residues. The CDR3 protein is CASSENVGLSSYNSPLHF. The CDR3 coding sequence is TGCGCCAGCAGTGAGAACGTGGGCTTAAGCTCCTATAATTCACCCCTCCACTTT.

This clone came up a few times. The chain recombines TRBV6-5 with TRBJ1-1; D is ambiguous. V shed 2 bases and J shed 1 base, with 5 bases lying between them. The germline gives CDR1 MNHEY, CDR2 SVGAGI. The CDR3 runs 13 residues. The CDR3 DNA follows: TGTGCCAGCAGTTACCAATCGAACACTGAAGCTTTCTTT. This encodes CASSYQSNTEAFF.

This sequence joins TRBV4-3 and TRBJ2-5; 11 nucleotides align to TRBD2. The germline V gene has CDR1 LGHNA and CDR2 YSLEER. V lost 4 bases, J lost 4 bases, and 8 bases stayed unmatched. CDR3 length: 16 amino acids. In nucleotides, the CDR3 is TGCGCCAGCAGCCCAGTTAGCGGGGGGGCGAGAGAGACCCAGTACTTC. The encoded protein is CASSPVSGGARETQYF.

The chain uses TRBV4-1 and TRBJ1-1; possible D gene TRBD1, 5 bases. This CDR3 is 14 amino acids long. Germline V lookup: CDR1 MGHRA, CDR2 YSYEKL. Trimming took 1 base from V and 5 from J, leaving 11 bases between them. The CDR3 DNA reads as TGCGCCAGCAGCCAAGGACAGCAAAGGACTGAAGCTTTCTTT. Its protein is CASSQGQQRTEAFF.

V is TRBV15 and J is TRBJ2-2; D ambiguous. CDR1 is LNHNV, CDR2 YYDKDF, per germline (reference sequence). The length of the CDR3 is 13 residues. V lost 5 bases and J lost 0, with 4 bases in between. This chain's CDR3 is CATSGPNTGELFF. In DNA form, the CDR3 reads TGTGCCACCAGCGGGCCGAACACCGGGGAGCTGTTTTTT. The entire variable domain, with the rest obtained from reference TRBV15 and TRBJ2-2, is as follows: DAMVIQNPRYQVTQFGKPVTLSCSQTLNHNVMYWYQQKSSQAPKLLFHYYDKDFNNEADTPDNFQSRRPNTSFCFLDIRSPGLGDTAMYLCATSGPNTGELFFGEGSRLTVL.

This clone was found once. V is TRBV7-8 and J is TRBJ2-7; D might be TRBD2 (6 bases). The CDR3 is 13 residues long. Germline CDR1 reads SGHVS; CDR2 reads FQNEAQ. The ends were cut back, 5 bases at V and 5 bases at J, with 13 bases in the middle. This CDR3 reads CASSVGGTNEQYF. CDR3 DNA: TGTGCCAGCAGCGTTGGAGGGACGAACGAGCAGTACTTC.

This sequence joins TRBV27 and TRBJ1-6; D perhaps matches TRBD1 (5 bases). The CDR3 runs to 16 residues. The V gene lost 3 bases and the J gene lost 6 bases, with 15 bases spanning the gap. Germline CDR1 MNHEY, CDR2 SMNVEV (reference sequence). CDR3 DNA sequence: TGTGCCAGCAGTTTGGTCCGCGAGGGACTTAATTCACCCCTCCACTTT. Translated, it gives CASSLVREGLNSPLHF.

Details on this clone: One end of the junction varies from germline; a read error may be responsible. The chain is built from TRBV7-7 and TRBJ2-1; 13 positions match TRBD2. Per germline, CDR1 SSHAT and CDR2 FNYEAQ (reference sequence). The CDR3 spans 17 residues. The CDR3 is CASSRLTSGGAGDEQFF. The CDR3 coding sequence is TGTGCTAGCAGCCGACTTACTAGCGGGGGGGCTGGCGATGAGCAGTTCTTC.

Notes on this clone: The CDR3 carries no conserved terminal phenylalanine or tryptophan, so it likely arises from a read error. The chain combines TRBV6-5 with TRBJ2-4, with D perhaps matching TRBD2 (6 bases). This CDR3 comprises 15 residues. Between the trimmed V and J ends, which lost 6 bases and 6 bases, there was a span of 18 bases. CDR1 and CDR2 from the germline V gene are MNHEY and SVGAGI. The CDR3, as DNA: TGTGCCAGCAGGCCTTTGGACGGACTATTAAACATTCAGTACGTC. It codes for CASRPLDGLLNIQYV.

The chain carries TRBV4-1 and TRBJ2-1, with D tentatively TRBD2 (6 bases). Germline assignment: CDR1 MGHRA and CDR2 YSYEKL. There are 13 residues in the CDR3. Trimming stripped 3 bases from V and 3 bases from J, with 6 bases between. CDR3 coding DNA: TGCGCCAGCAGCCAGACTAGCTACAATGAGCAGTTCTTC. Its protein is CASSQTSYNEQFF.

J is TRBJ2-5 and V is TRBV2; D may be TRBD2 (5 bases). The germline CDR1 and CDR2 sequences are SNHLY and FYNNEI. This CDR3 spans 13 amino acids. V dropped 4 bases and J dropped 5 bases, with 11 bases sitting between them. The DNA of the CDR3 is TGTGCCAGCAGTGCAATCCGAGGGGAGACCCAGTACTTC. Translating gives CASSAIRGETQYF.

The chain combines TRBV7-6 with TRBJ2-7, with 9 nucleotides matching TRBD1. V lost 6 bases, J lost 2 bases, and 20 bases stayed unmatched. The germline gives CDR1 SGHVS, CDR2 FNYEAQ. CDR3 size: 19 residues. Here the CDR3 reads CASSSLPGQGKWDPYEQYF. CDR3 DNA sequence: TGTGCCAGCAGTTCCCTACCGGGACAGGGTAAATGGGACCCCTACGAGCAGTACTTC.

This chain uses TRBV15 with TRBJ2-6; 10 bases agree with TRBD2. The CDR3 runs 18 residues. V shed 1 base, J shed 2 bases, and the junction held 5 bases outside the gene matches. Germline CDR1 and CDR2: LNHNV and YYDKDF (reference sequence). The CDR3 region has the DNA TGTGCCACCAGCAGAGGACTAGCGGGTCAACCTGGGGCCAACGTCCTGACTTTC. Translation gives CATSRGLAGQPGANVLTF.

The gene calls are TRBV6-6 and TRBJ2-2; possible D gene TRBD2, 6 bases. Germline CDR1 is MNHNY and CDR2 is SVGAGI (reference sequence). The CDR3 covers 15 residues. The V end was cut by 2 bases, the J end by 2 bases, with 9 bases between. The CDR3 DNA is TGTGCCAGCAGTTACGCGGGACCCAACACCGGGGAGCTGTTTTTT. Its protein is CASSYAGPNTGELFF.

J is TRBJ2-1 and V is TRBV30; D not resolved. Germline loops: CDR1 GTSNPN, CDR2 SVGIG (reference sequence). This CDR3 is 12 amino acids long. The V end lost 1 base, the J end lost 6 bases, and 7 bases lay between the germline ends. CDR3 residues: CAWSGESNEQFF. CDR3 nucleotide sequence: TGTGCCTGGAGTGGAGAGAGCAATGAGCAGTTCTTC.

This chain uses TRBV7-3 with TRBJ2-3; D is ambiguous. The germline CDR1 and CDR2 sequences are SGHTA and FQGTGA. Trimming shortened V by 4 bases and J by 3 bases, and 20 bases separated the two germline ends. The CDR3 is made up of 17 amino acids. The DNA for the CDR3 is TGTGCCAGCAGCTCGTCCTTAGGTGCGGTTTATACAGATACGCAGTATTTT. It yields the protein CASSSSLGAVYTDTQYF.

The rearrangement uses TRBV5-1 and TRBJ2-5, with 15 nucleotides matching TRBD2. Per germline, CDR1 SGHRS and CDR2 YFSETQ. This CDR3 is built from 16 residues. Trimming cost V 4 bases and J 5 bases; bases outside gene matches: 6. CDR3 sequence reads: CASSTAGTSGRETQYF. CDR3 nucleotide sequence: TGCGCCAGCAGCACCGCCGGGACTAGCGGGAGGGAGACCCAGTACTTC.

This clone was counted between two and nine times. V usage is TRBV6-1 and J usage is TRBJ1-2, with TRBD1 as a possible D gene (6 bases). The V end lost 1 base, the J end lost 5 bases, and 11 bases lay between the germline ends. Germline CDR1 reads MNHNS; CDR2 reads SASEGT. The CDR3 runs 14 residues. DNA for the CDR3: TGTGCCAGCAGTGAAGAGTGGACAGCGTATGGCTACACCTTC. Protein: CASSEEWTAYGYTF.